These T cell receptor beta chains were read from a single sample in a study of blood T cell repertoires in COVID-19. Repertoires were generated with immunoSEQ multiplex PCR, while TCRdb's copy carries only in-frame clones and drops some. There are hundreds of thousands of clones in the sample; roughly 88% occur only once, and about 1.5% lies in the top ten. The sequenced material came from peripheral blood. The receptors derive from a woman aged 25 to 39 with active or convalescent COVID-19. Each CDR3 is given with its conserved first and last residue. Fields, in order: clone size, D gene, J gene, V gene, CDR3 protein, CDR3 DNA. The D gene is left open where the match is weak. Part of the rows lack a size; the others show once, few, many or a class for expanded clones.

clone size: -; D gene: TRBD2; J gene: TRBJ2-1; V gene: TRBV25-1; CDR3 protein: CASARTSGLISYNEQFF; CDR3 DNA: TGTGCCAGCGCAAGGACTAGCGGACTAATCTCCTACAATGAGCAGTTCTTC
clone size: -; D gene: TRBD1; J gene: TRBJ1-2; V gene: TRBV7-9; CDR3 protein: CASSPGQSFGGYTF; CDR3 DNA: TGTGCCAGCAGCCCGGGACAGAGCTTTGGGGGCTACACCTTC
clone size: -; D gene: TRBD2; J gene: TRBJ2-1; V gene: TRBV18; CDR3 protein: CASSPPSGGLYNEQFF; CDR3 DNA: TGTGCCAGCTCACCACCTAGCGGGGGATTATACAATGAGCAGTTCTTC
clone size: -; D gene: -; J gene: TRBJ1-3; V gene: TRBV18; CDR3 protein: CASSPLATGTGNTIYF; CDR3 DNA: TGTGCCAGCTCACCACTCGCGACAGGTACCGGAAACACCATATATTTT
clone size: -; D gene: -; J gene: TRBJ2-3; V gene: TRBV29-1; CDR3 protein: CSGRPGTSTDTQYF; CDR3 DNA: TGCAGCGGCCGTCCGGGAACTAGCACAGATACGCAGTATTTT
clone size: -; D gene: TRBD2; J gene: TRBJ2-5; V gene: TRBV3-1/TRBV3-2; CDR3 protein: CASSGRRGLAGFSGAQYF; CDR3 DNA: TGTGCCAGCAGCGGGAGGCGGGGACTAGCGGGATTTTCGGGGGCCCAGTACTTC
clone size: -; D gene: TRBD1; J gene: TRBJ1-3; V gene: TRBV19; CDR3 protein: CASRGRQGPSGNTIYF; CDR3 DNA: TGTGCCAGTCGAGGGCGACAGGGGCCTTCTGGAAACACCATATATTTT
clone size: -; D gene: -; J gene: TRBJ1-5; V gene: TRBV4-1; CDR3 protein: CASSQAEGLNQPQHF; CDR3 DNA: TGCGCCAGCAGCCAAGCGGAGGGCTTGAATCAGCCCCAGCATTTT
clone size: few; D gene: -; J gene: TRBJ1-1; V gene: TRBV7-9; CDR3 protein: CASSRRDLGTEAFF; CDR3 DNA: TGTGCCAGCAGCCGCAGGGACTTAGGGACTGAAGCTTTCTTT
clone size: -; D gene: TRBD2; J gene: TRBJ2-7; V gene: TRBV18; CDR3 protein: CASSPAGGSGEQYF; CDR3 DNA: TGTGCCAGCTCCCCGGCGGGGGGGTCGGGCGAGCAGTACTTC
clone size: -; D gene: -; J gene: TRBJ1-5; V gene: TRBV7-8; CDR3 protein: CASSPDITPQHF; CDR3 DNA: TGTGCCAGCAGCCCAGACATCACGCCCCAGCATTTT
clone size: few; D gene: TRBD1; J gene: TRBJ1-1; V gene: TRBV19; CDR3 protein: CASSPPGTGDLNTEAFF; CDR3 DNA: TGTGCCAGTAGTCCCCCAGGGACAGGGGACTTGAACACTGAAGCTTTCTTT
clone size: -; D gene: TRBD1; J gene: TRBJ1-2; V gene: TRBV29-1; CDR3 protein: CSVESGQGVGYGYTF; CDR3 DNA: TGCAGCGTTGAATCGGGCCAGGGGGTTGGGTATGGCTACACCTTC
clone size: -; D gene: TRBD1; J gene: TRBJ1-1; V gene: TRBV5-1; CDR3 protein: CASSTGQGNTEAFF; CDR3 DNA: TGCGCCAGCAGCACCGGACAGGGAAACACTGAAGCTTTCTTT
clone size: -; D gene: -; J gene: TRBJ2-1; V gene: TRBV3-1/TRBV3-2; CDR3 protein: CASSQDGGALNEQFF; CDR3 DNA: TGTGCCAGCAGCCAAGATGGGGGGGCGTTGAATGAGCAGTTCTTC
clone size: -; D gene: -; J gene: TRBJ2-1; V gene: TRBV11-2; CDR3 protein: CASSLSSGEQFF; CDR3 DNA: TGTGCCAGCAGCTTGTCTTCGGGGGAGCAGTTCTTC
clone size: -; D gene: -; J gene: TRBJ1-4; V gene: TRBV21-1; CDR3 protein: CASSYITIGRVEDEKLFF; CDR3 DNA: TGTGCCAGCAGTTACATAACAATTGGCAGGGTTGAGGATGAAAAACTGTTTTTT
clone size: -; D gene: -; J gene: TRBJ2-7; V gene: TRBV4-1; CDR3 protein: CASSSDSSYEQYF; CDR3 DNA: TGCGCCAGCAGCTCGGACAGCTCCTACGAGCAGTACTTC
clone size: -; D gene: -; J gene: TRBJ2-5; V gene: TRBV18; CDR3 protein: CASSRLEARETQYF; CDR3 DNA: TGTGCCAGCTCACGCCTTGAGGCTCGCGAGACCCAGTACTTC
clone size: -; D gene: -; J gene: TRBJ1-1; V gene: TRBV29-1; CDR3 protein: CSVGKGGTEAFF; CDR3 DNA: TGCAGCGTTGGAAAAGGGGGCACTGAAGCTTTCTTT